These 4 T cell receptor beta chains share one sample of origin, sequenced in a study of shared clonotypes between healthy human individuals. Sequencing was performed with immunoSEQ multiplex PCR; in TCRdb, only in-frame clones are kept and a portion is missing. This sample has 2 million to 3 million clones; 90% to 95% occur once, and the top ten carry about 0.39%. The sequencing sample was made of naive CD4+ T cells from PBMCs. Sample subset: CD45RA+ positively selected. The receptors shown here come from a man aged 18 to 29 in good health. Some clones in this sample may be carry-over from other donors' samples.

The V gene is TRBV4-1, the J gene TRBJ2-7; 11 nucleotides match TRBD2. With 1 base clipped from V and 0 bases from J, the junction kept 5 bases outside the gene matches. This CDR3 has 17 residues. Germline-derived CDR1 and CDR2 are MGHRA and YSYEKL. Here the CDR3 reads CASSQGPTSGISYEQYF. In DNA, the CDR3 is TGCGCCAGCAGCCAAGGGCCGACTAGCGGGATCTCCTACGAGCAGTACTTC.

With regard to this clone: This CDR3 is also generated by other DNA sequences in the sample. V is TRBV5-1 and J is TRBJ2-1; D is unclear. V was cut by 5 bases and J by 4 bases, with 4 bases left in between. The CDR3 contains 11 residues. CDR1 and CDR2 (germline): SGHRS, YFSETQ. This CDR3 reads CASSQYNEQFF. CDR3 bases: TGCGCCAGCAGTCAATACAATGAGCAGTTCTTC.

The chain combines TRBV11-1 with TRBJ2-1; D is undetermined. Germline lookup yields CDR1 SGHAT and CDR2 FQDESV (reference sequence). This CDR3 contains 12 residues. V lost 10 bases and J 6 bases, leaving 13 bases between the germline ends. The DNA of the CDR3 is TGTGCCACCGACCGTCTCGGCAATGAGCAGTTCTTC. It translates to CATDRLGNEQFF.

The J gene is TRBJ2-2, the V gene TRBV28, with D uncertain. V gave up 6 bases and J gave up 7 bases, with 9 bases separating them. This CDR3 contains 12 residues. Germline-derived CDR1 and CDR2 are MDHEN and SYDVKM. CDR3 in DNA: TGTGCCAGCAGCATGAAGGTCGGGGAGCTGTTTTTT. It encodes CASSMKVGELFF.